This TCR beta chain was sequenced for a study of cytomegalovirus exposure and HLA in healthy donors. Study findings and constraints: Compared with the roughly 700-donor mean, an Asian-associated ancestry cluster reportedly had fewer N-insertions, according to a later analysis. A list of 150 or so TCR beta chains associated with cytomegalovirus was given.

Comment on this clone: Its antigen is undetermined.

Vbeta (60) and Jbeta (13) primers were used in the PCR. Produced via immunoSEQ multiplex PCR; TCRdb's table is partial and in-frame only. Of some 85,000 clones in the sample, over 60% are singletons; the top ten hold 3%. The germline gives CDR1 LNHNV, CDR2 YYDKDF (reference sequence). V gave up 7 bases and J gave up 9 bases, with 15 bases separating them. The CDR3 totals 12 residues. The sample consisted of PBMCs. The V and J genes are TRBV15 and TRBJ1-1; D may be TRBD1 (5 bases). This receptor was identified in a man aged 35 to 55 in good health and CMV-seronegative. CDR3 sequence: CATMGGPIQAFF. Here the CDR3 DNA reads TGTGCCACCATGGGGGGACCAATTCAAGCTTTCTTT.